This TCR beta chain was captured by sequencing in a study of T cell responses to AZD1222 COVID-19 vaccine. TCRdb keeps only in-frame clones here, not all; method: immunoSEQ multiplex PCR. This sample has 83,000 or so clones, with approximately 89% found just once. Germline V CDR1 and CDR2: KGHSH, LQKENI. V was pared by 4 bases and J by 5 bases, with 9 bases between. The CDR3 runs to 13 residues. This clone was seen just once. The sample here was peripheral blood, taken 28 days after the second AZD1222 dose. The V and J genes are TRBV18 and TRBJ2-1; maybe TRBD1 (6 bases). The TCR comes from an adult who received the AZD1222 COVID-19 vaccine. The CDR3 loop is CASSLGTNNEQFF. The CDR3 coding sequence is TGTGCCAGCTCACTAGGGACAAACAATGAGCAGTTCTTC.